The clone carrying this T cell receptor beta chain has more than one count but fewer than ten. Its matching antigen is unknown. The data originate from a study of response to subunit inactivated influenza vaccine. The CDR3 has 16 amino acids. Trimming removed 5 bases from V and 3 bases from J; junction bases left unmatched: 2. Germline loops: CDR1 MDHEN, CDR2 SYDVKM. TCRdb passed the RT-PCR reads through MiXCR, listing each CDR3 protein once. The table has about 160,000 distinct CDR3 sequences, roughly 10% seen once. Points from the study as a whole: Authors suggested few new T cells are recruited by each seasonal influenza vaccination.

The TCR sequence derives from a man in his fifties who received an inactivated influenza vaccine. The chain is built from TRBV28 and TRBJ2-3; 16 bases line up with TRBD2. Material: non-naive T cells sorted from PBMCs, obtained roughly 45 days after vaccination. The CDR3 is CASSMGLAGGTDTQYF. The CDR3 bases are TGTGCCAGCAGTATGGGACTAGCGGGAGGGACAGATACGCAGTATTTT.